This T cell receptor beta chain was sequenced in a study of Tregs in tolerant kidney transplant recipients. For the study at large: Recipients received nonmyeloablative bone marrow transplants from related graft donors, with transient mixed chimerism. Study conclusions and caveats: The most relevant donor-specific Treg TCRbeta repertoire apparently came from expansion with activated donor B cells.

Germline-derived CDR1 and CDR2 are GTSNPN and SVGIG (reference sequence). CDR3 length: 19 residues. The ends lost 1 base at V and 4 bases at J; junction bases unmatched: 16. A word on this clone: Its antigen remains unidentified. Read data end 3 residues before the CDR3 end; the end is taken from the germline J gene.

Unstimulated regulatory T cells (CD4+CD25+CD127-), CD4+CD25- non-regulatory cells, CD4 and CD8 cells were FACS-sorted from thawed PBMCs. Sequencing was performed with immunoSEQ multiplex PCR; in TCRdb, only in-frame clones are kept and a portion is missing. The sample has roughly 34,000 clones. V gene TRBV30 combines with J gene TRBJ2-3, with 11 bases aligning to TRBD2. The sample was CD8+ T cells from blood, taken before the transplant. The sequence was obtained from a human donor who received a combined kidney and bone marrow transplant. The CDR3 spells CAWSEALAGGPRLADTQYF. The sequenced CDR3 bases are TGTGCCTGGAGTGAAGCCTTAGCGGGAGGGCCGAGGTTGGCAGATACG.